This T cell receptor (beta chain) was recovered during a study of blood T cell repertoires in COVID-19. The V gene's germline CDR1 is SGHDN and CDR2 FVKESK. The CDR3 contains 14 residues. J lost 6 bases, V lost 2 bases, and 4 bases had no gene match. The data were produced by immunoSEQ multiplex PCR, yet TCRdb's version contains in-frame clones alone and is incomplete. Among 200,000 to 250,000 clones listed, approximately 80% were seen once. The chain has TRBV14 and TRBJ1-2, with TRBD1 matching 9 bases. This TCR was sampled from a human donor in a cohort sampled during active COVID-19. The sample was peripheral blood. In nucleotides, the CDR3 is TGTGCCAGCAGCCAATACAGGGGGCTCGATGGCTACACCTTC. Protein sequence: CASSQYRGLDGYTF.